Shown below are 21 T cell receptor beta chains from a single sample sequenced in a study of cytomegalovirus exposure and HLA in healthy donors. The method was immunoSEQ multiplex PCR; TCRdb's version includes in-frame clones alone and lacks a portion of them. The top ten clones hold around 1.2% of a sample with approximately 200,000 clones, about three quarters of them seen once. The specimen was PBMCs. These receptors were taken from a woman aged 30 to 39 in good health and CMV-seronegative.

The rearrangement uses TRBV4-2 and TRBJ2-7, with 9 nucleotides matching TRBD2. Germline V gives CDR1 LGHNA, CDR2 YNFKEQ. With V trimmed by 4 bases and J by 6 bases, 10 bases remained unmatched. This CDR3 is 15 amino acids long. In DNA, the CDR3 is TGTGCCAGCAGCCCGCCGTCAACTAGCGGGTTCGAGCAGTACTTC. Translated, it gives CASSPPSTSGFEQYF.

The DNA for the CDR3 is TGTGCCAGCAGCTCGACGGCGGAACTAGGTGCTTACAATGAGCAGTTCTTC. Translation gives CASSSTAELGAYNEQFF. The chain links TRBV7-6 to TRBJ2-1, with D possibly TRBD2 on 5 matching bases. The V end lost 4 bases, the J end lost 4 bases, and 20 bases lay between the germline ends. This CDR3 spans 17 amino acids. Per the germline V gene, CDR1 is SGHVS and CDR2 is FNYEAQ.

The gene calls are TRBV4-1 and TRBJ2-2, with TRBD2 matching 10 bases. This CDR3 is built from 20 residues. The ends lost 3 bases at V and 6 bases at J; junction bases unmatched: 19. CDR1 is MGHRA and CDR2 is YSYEKL in the germline V gene. CDR3 in DNA: TGCGCCAGCAGCCAGGAAGCTCGAAAGAAGCGGGAGGGTTGGTCCGGGGAGCTGTTTTTT. This encodes CASSQEARKKREGWSGELFF.

V and J are TRBV5-4 and TRBJ2-7; TRBD1 agrees at 10 bases. Germline values: CDR1 SGHNT, CDR2 YYREEE (reference sequence). The CDR3 is 13 amino acids. The V segment lost 6 bases and the J segment 3 bases; nucleotides outside the gene matches: 3. The CDR3 here is CASKGTGDYEQYF. The CDR3 nucleotides are TGTGCCAGCAAGGGGACAGGGGACTACGAGCAGTACTTC.

This clone was seen only once. CDR3 DNA sequence: TGTGCTAGTGGATCCGCCGGGACTAGCGACGGCACTAATGAGCAGTTCTTC. Translation gives CASGSAGTSDGTNEQFF. The gene calls are TRBV12-5 and TRBJ2-1; 10 bases agree with TRBD2. CDR3 size: 17 residues. Trimming removed 6 bases from V and 7 bases from J; junction bases left unmatched: 15. The V gene's germline CDR1 is LGHNT and CDR2 FRNRAP.

The CDR3, as DNA: TGTGCCACCAGCCAACTCCTATCGACAGGGGCCGGCTACACCTTC. The encoded protein is CATSQLLSTGAGYTF. The rearrangement uses TRBV15 and TRBJ1-2; 8 bases line up with TRBD1. The CDR3 has 15 amino acids. Per germline, CDR1 LNHNV and CDR2 YYDKDF (reference sequence). Trimming at V came to 5 bases and at J to 8 bases, leaving 13 bases not matched to a gene.

The chain combines TRBV5-1 with TRBJ1-1, with D tentatively TRBD1 (5 bases). This CDR3 is built from 15 residues. CDR1 is SGHRS, CDR2 YFSETQ, per germline. Trimming removed 0 bases from V and 4 bases from J, with 13 bases in between. CDR3 amino acids: CASSLGDSTFTEAFF. The CDR3 DNA reads as TGCGCCAGCAGCTTGGGGGACTCAACATTCACTGAAGCTTTCTTT.

The V call is TRBV11-2, the J call TRBJ2-7, with TRBD1 identical over 8 bases. Germline V gene data show CDR1 as SGHAT and CDR2 as FQNNGV. The V and J ends lost 5 bases and 3 bases, in that order; junction bases with no gene match: 9. The CDR3 contains 15 residues. This CDR3 is CASSKWSTGGYEQYF. The CDR3 DNA sequence: TGTGCCAGCAGCAAGTGGTCAACAGGGGGCTACGAGCAGTACTTC.

This chain uses TRBV6-1 with TRBJ1-5; 12 bases are a match to TRBD1. CDR3 length: 17 residues. Germline V gene lookup returns CDR1 MNHNS and CDR2 SASEGT. Trimming at V came to 4 bases and at J to 1 base, leaving 5 bases not matched to a gene. CDR3 DNA: TGTGCCAGCAGTGCCGGGACAGGGGGCTGGAGCAATCAGCCCCAGCATTTT. Translation gives CASSAGTGGWSNQPQHF.

Comments on this clone: One end of the junction fails to match germline, which may point to a read error. For the CDR3, the DNA is TGTGCCAGCAGCTTAGAAACAGAGAATTATGGGTACACCTTC. It specifies CASSLETENYGYTF. The chain combines TRBV7-9 with TRBJ1-2; D unresolved. Germline V gives CDR1 SEHNR, CDR2 FQNEAQ (reference sequence). The CDR3 consists of 14 residues. The full variable domain, with the rest looked up from reference TRBV7-9 and TRBJ1-2, is DTGVSQNPRHKITKRGQNVTFRCDPISEHNRLYWYRQTLGQGPEFLTYFQNEAQLEKSRLLSDRFSAERPKGSFSTLEIQRTEQGDSAMYLCASSLETENYGYTFGSGTRLTVV.

This rearrangement joins TRBV30 to TRBJ1-5; D is unclear. From germline, CDR1 is GTSNPN and CDR2 SVGIG (reference sequence). The V and J ends lost 5 bases and 9 bases respectively, with 14 bases between them. The length of the CDR3 is 12 residues. In DNA form, the CDR3 reads TGTGCCTGGTCTCCCCCCGGGATGCCCCAGCATTTT. This codes for CAWSPPGMPQHF.

The V gene is TRBV5-1, the J gene TRBJ1-3; D might be TRBD1 (5 bases). Trimming took off 3 bases at V and 2 bases at J, with 15 bases between the two ends. Germline-derived CDR1 and CDR2 are SGHRS and YFSETQ. The CDR3 runs to 16 residues. The CDR3 protein is CASSSAGRHAGNTIYF. The CDR3 DNA is TGCGCCAGCAGCTCGGCGGGACGACACGCTGGAAACACCATATATTTT.

This chain links TRBV19 with TRBJ2-1; 10 nucleotides align to TRBD1. The CDR3 runs to 12 residues. V lost 8 bases and J lost 12; bases outside the gene matches: 7. The germline CDR1 and CDR2 sequences are LNHDA and SQIVND (reference sequence). This CDR3 reads CASAVDRGTQFF. The CDR3 nucleotides read TGTGCCAGTGCCGTGGACAGGGGGACGCAGTTCTTC. Full variable domain (rest looked up from reference TRBV19 and TRBJ2-1): DGGITQSPKYLFRKEGQNVTLSCEQNLNHDAMYWYRQDPGQGLRLIYYSQIVNDFQKGDIAEGYSVSREKKESFPLTVTSAQKNPTAFYLCASAVDRGTQFFGPGTRLTVL.

V gene TRBV5-1 combines with J gene TRBJ2-5; 10 bases are a match to TRBD1. Germline V CDR1 and CDR2: SGHRS, YFSETQ. The CDR3 totals 16 residues. The V gene end was trimmed by 4 bases and the J gene end by 4 bases; junction bases not matched to a gene: 10. The CDR3 region is CASSVLGTGVGETQYF. Written as DNA, the CDR3 is TGCGCCAGCAGCGTCCTAGGGACAGGGGTAGGAGAGACCCAGTACTTC.

The rearrangement joins TRBV2 to TRBJ2-2, with D tentatively TRBD2 (6 bases). Germline CDR1 is SNHLY and CDR2 is FYNNEI. The length of the CDR3 is 15 residues. V lost 3 bases, J lost 4 bases, and 12 bases lay in between. CDR3 coding DNA: TGTGCCAGCAGTGACCGCGGGGCGGGCACCGGGGAGCTGTTTTTT. Its translation is CASSDRGAGTGELFF.

Only a few counts were recorded for this clone. Within the sample, other DNA sequences also encode this same CDR3. V and J are TRBV5-1 and TRBJ2-7; no clear D. The CDR3 loop spans 13 amino acids. Trimming left V 0 bases short and J 2 bases short, with 6 bases between. Per germline, CDR1 SGHRS and CDR2 YFSETQ. In DNA form, the CDR3 reads TGCGCCAGCAGCTTGGACAGAGCCTACGAGCAGTACTTC. Translation: CASSLDRAYEQYF.

J is TRBJ1-2 and V is TRBV5-4; 7 bases are shared with TRBD1. The trim removed 4 bases at V and 3 bases at J, leaving 6 bases unmatched. The CDR3 consists of 14 residues. Germline CDR1 and CDR2: SGHNT and YYREEE (reference sequence). Here the CDR3 reads CASSRTGSHYGYTF. CDR3 nucleotide sequence: TGTGCCAGCAGCCGGACAGGTTCTCACTATGGCTACACCTTC.

V gene TRBV5-1 combines with J gene TRBJ2-3; 7 bases fit TRBD2. The junction had 4 bases not matched to a gene; V was cut back by 0 bases and J by 0 bases. The CDR3 is made up of 16 amino acids. Germline V lookup: CDR1 SGHRS, CDR2 YFSETQ. The CDR3 nucleotides are TGCGCCAGCAGCTTGGCGGGCGGGGGTAGCACAGATACGCAGTATTTT. Translation: CASSLAGGGSTDTQYF.

This chain links TRBV6-5 with TRBJ2-7; 9 bases align to TRBD1. Trimming removed 6 bases from V and 4 bases from J; junction bases left unmatched: 7. The CDR3 has 14 residues. Germline V gene sequence: CDR1 MNHEY, CDR2 SVGAGI. This CDR3 reads CASRTGTGRYEQYF. The CDR3 DNA is TGTGCCAGCAGAACCGGGACAGGGAGGTACGAGCAGTACTTC.

Only one count was recorded for this clone. The gene calls are TRBV6-5 and TRBJ1-2; no clear D. This CDR3 has 11 amino acids. Germline loops: CDR1 MNHEY, CDR2 SVGAGI. Deletions cut 7 bases from V and 8 bases from J, with 11 bases between. CDR3 nucleotides: TGTGCCAGCAAGCAGGTCGGAGGCTACACCTTC. As protein: CASKQVGGYTF.

The rearrangement links TRBV2 to TRBJ2-2; D not certain. The CDR3 spans 13 residues. In germline, CDR1 is SNHLY, CDR2 FYNNEI. V shed 3 bases and J shed 4 bases, with 6 bases lying between them. This chain's CDR3 is CASSDLFTGELFF. DNA for the CDR3: TGTGCCAGCAGTGATCTATTCACCGGGGAGCTGTTTTTT.